This T cell receptor (beta chain) was captured in a study of shared clonotypes between healthy human individuals. This clone came up once. TCRdb's copy holds only in-frame clones and misses some; the assay was immunoSEQ multiplex PCR. The sample lists some 2,000,000 clones, about 95% seen once, with roughly 1.1% in the top ten. This CDR3 has 11 amino acids. Trimming shortened V by 7 bases and J by 4 bases, and 10 bases separated the two germline ends. Per the germline V gene, CDR1 is SQVTM and CDR2 is ANQGSEA. The naive CD8 population came from CD45RO-negative cells selected for CCR7, without terminally differentiated effector memory CD45RA+ cells.

The chain joins TRBV29-1 to TRBJ1-2; no clear D. Material: naive CD8+ T cells sorted from blood. The sequence was collected from a young man in good health. This CDR3 reads CSAGQAYGYTF. DNA for the CDR3: TGCAGCGCTGGGCAGGCCTATGGCTACACCTTC.